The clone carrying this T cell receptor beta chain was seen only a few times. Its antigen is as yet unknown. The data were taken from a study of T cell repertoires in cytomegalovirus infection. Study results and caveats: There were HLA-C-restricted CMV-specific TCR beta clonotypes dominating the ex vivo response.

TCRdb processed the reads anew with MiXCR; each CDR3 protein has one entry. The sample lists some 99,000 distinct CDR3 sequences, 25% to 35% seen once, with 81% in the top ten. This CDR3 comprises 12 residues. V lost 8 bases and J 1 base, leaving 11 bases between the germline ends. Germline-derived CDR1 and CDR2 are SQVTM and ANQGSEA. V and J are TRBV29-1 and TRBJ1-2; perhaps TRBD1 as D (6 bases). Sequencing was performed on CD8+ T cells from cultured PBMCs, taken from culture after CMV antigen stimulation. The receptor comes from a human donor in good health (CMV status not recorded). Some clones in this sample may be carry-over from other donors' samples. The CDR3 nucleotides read TGCAGCACCCAGGGGAGTAACTATGGCTACACCTTC. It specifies CSTQGSNYGYTF.